This T cell receptor beta chain was observed in a study of T cell responses to AZD1222 COVID-19 vaccine. The V gene's germline CDR1 is LGHDT and CDR2 YNNKEL (reference sequence). Trimming removed 5 bases from V and 5 bases from J, with 10 bases in between. The CDR3 consists of 12 residues. Second-dose recipients at about 4 or about 12 weeks were treated as one pooled group. Data came from immunoSEQ multiplex PCR; TCRdb stores just in-frame clones and leaves some out. The sample has some 130,000 clones, roughly 92% seen once. General study results and limits: Spike-specific TCR depth and breadth grew after two AZD1222 doses.

As regards this clone: Its target is unknown.

The V gene is TRBV3-1 (or the pseudogene TRBV3-2), the J gene TRBJ2-7; D gene unclear. The origin of this receptor is an adult who received the AZD1222 COVID-19 vaccine. The sequenced sample was peripheral blood, obtained 28 days after the second AZD1222 dose. The CDR3: CASSEQRHEQYF. In nucleotides, the CDR3 is TGTGCCAGCAGCGAACAGAGGCACGAGCAGTACTTC.